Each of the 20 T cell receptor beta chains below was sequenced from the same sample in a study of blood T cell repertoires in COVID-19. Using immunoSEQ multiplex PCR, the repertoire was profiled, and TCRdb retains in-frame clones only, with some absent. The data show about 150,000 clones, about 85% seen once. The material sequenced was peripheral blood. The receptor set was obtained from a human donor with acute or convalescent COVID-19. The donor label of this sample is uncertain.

The CDR3 DNA is TGTGCCATCATCCAGGACAGGGGGCTCGGCTACACCTTC. Amino acid sequence: CAIIQDRGLGYTF. The rearrangement uses TRBV10-3 and TRBJ1-2; the match to TRBD1 covers 11 bases. The germline V gene has CDR1 ENHRY and CDR2 SYGVKD. Losses at the gene ends were 7 bases for V and 8 bases for J; bases not matched to a gene: 6. There are 13 residues in the CDR3.

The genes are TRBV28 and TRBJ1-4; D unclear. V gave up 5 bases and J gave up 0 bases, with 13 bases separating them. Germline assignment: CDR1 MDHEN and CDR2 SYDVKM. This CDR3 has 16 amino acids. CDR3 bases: TGTGCCAGCAGTCGACCTGGGAGAGCAACTAATGAAAAACTGTTTTTT. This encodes CASSRPGRATNEKLFF.

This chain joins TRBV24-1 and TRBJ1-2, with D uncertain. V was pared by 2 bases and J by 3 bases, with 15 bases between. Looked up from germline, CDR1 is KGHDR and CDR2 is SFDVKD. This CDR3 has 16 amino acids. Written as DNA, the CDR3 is TGTGCCACCAGTGATTCCCGGGGTTACCCAGACTATGGCTACACCTTC. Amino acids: CATSDSRGYPDYGYTF.

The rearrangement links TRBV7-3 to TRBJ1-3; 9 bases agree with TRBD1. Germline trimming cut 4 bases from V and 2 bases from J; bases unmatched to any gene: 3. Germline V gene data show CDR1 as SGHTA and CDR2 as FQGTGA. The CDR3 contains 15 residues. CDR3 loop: CASSSDRGPGNTIYF. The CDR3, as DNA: TGTGCCAGCAGCTCGGACAGGGGTCCTGGAAACACCATATATTTT.

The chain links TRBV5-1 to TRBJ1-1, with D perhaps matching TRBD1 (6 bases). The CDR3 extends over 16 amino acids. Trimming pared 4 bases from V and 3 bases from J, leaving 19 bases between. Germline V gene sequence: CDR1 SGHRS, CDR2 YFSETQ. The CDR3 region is CASSHRRGGLYTEAFF. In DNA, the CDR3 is TGCGCCAGCAGCCATCGGAGGGGGGGCCTGTACACTGAAGCTTTCTTT.

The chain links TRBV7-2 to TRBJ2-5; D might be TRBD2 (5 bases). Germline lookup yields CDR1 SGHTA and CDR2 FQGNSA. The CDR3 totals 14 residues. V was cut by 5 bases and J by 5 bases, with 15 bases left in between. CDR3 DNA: TGTGCCAGCAGCCCCCGAGGGTTGCAGGAGACCCAGTACTTC. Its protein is CASSPRGLQETQYF.

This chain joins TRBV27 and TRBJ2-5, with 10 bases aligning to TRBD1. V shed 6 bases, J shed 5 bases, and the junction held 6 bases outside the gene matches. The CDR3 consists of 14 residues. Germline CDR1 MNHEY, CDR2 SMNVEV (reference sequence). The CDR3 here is CASREGQGRETQYF. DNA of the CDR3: TGTGCCAGCAGAGAGGGACAGGGGAGGGAGACCCAGTACTTC.

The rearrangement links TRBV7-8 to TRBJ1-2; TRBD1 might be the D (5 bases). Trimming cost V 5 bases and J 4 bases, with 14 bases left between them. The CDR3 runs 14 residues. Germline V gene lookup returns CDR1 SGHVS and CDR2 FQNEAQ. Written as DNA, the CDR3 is TGTGCCAGCAGCCCTAGAGACAGACCCTATGGCTACACCTTC. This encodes CASSPRDRPYGYTF.

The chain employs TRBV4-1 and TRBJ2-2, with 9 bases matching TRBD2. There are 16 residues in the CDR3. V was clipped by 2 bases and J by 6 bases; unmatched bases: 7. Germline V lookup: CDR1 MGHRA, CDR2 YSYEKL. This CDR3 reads CASSQTPGLAPGELFF. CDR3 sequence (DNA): TGCGCCAGCAGCCAAACCCCGGGACTAGCCCCCGGGGAGCTGTTTTTT.

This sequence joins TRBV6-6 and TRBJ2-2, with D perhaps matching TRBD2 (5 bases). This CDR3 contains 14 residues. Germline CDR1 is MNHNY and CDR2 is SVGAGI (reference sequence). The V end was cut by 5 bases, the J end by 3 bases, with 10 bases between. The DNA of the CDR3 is TGTGCCAGCAGTCCCCGGGATGACACCGGGGAGCTGTTTTTT. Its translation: CASSPRDDTGELFF.

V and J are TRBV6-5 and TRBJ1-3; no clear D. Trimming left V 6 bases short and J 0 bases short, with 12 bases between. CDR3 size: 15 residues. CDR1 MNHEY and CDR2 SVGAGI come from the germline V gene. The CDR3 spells CASRPAAGSGNTIYF. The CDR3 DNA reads TGTGCCAGCAGGCCCGCGGCGGGCTCTGGAAACACCATATATTTT.

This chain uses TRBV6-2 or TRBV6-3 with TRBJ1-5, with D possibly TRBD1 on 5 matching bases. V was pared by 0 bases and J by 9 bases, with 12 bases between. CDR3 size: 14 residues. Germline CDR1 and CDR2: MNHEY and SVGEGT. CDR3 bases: TGTGCCAGCAGTTACTCTGGGGGGGGTCGGCCCCAGCATTTT. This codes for CASSYSGGGRPQHF.

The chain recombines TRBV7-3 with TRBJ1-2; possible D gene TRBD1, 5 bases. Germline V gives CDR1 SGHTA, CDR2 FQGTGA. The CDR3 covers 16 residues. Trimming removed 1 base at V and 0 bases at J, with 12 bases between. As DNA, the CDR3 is TGTGCCAGCAGCTTAAGGGGGGACGGACCTAACTATGGCTACACCTTC. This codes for CASSLRGDGPNYGYTF.

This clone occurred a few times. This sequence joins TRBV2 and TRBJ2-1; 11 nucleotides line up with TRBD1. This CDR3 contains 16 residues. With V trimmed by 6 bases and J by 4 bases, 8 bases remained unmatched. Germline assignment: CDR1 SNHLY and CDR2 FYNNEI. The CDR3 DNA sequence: TGTGCCAGCAGCGGCTACGGACAGGGGGCGTACAATGAGCAGTTCTTC. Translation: CASSGYGQGAYNEQFF.

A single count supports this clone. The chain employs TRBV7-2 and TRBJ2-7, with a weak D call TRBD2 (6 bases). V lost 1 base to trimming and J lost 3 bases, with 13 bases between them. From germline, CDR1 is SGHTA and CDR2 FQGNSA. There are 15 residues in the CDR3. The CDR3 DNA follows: TGTGCCAGCAGCTTAGTGGTCGGGAGCAACTACGAGCAGTACTTC. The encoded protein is CASSLVVGSNYEQYF.

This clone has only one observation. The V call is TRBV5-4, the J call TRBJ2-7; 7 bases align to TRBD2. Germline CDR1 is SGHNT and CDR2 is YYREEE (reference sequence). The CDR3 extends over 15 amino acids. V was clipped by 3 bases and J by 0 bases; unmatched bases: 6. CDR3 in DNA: TGTGCCAGCAGCTCGCAGCGGGGCTTCTCCTACGAGCAGTACGTC. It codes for CASSSQRGFSYEQYV.

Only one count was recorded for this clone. The CDR3 protein is CASSQDYTDSPLHF. The CDR3 region has the DNA TGCGCCAGCAGCCAAGATTACACAGATTCACCCCTCCACTTT. This sequence joins TRBV4-1 and TRBJ1-6; D gene ambiguous. Per the germline V gene, CDR1 is MGHRA and CDR2 is YSYEKL. Trimming left V 0 bases short and J 8 bases short, with 8 bases between. The CDR3 has 14 residues.

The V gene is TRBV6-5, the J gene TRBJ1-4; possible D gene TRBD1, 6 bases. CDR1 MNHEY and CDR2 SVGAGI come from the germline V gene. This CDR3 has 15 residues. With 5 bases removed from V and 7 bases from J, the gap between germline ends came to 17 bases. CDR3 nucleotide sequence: TGTGCCAGCAGTACCGCGGGCCTCAGGGGTGAAAAACTGTTTTTT. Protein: CASSTAGLRGEKLFF.

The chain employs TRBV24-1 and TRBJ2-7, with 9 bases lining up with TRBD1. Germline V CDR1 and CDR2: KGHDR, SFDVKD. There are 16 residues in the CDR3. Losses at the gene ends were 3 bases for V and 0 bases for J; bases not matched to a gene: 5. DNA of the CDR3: TGTGCCACCAGTGATACTGGACAGGGGAGCTCCTACGAGCAGTACTTC. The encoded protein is CATSDTGQGSSYEQYF.

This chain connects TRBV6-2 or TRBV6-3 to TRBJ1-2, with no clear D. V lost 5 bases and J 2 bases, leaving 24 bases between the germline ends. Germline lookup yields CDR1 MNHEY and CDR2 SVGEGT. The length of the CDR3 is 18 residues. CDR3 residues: CASSRFRSAVSGNYGYTF. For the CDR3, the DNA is TGTGCCAGCAGTCGCTTCAGGTCAGCGGTTTCTGGGAACTATGGCTACACCTTC.